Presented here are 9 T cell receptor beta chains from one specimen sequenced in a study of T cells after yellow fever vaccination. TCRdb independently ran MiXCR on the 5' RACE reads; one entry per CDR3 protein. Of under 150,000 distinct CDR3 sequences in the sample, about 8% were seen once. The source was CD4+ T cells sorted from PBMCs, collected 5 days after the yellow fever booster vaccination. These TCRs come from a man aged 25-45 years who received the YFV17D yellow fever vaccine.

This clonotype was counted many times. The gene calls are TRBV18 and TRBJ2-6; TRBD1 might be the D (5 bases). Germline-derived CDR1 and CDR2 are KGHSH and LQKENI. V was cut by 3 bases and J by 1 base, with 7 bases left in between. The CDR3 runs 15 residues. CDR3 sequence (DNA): TGTGCCAGCTCACCGGGGCTTTCTGGGGCCAACGTCCTGACTTTC. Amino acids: CASSPGLSGANVLTF.

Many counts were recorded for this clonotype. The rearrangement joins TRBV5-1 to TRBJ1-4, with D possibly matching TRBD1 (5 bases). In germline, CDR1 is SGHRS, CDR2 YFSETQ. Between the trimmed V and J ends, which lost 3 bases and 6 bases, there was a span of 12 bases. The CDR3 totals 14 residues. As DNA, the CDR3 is TGCGCCAGCAGCTCGGGACGGGGAGATGAAAAACTGTTTTTT. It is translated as CASSSGRGDEKLFF.

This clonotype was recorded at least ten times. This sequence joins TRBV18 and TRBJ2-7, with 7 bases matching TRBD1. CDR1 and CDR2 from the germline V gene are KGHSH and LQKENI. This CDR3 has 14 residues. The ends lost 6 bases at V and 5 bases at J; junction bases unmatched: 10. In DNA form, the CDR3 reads TGTGCCAGCTCCGGCTATGACAGGGTCAACGAGCAGTACTTC. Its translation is CASSGYDRVNEQYF.

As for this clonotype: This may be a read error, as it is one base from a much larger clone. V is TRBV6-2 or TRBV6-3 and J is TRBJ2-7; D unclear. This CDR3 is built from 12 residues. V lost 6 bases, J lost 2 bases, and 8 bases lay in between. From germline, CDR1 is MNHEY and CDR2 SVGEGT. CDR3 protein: CASRAETYEQYF. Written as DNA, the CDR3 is TGTGCCAGCAGGGCGGAAACCTACGAGCAGTACTTC.

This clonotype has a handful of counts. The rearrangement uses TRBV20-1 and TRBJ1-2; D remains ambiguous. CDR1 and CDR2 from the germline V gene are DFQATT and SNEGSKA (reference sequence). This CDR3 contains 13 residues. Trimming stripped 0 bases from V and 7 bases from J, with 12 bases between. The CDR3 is CSARDRGASGYTF. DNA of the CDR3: TGCAGTGCTAGAGATCGAGGCGCGTCTGGCTACACCTTC.

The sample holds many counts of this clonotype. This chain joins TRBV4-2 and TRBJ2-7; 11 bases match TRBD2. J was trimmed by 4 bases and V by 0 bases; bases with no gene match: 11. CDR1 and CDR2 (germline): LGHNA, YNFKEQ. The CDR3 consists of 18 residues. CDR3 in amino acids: CASSQDSGLAVTGYEQYF. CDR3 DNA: TGTGCCAGCAGCCAAGATTCGGGACTAGCGGTGACGGGGTACGAGCAGTACTTC.

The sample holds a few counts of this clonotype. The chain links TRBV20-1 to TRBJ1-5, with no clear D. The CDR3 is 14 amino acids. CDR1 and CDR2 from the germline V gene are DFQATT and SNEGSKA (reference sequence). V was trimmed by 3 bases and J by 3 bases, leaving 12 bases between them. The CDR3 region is CSARGRKSNQPQHF. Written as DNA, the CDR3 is TGCAGTGCTAGGGGCCGGAAGTCCAATCAGCCCCAGCATTTT.

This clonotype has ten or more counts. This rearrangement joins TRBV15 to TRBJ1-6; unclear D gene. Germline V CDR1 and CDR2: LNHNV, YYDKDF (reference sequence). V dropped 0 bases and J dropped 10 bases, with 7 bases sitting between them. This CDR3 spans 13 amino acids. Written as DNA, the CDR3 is TGTGCCACCAGCAGAGATCAACGGTCACCCCTCCACTTT. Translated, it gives CATSRDQRSPLHF. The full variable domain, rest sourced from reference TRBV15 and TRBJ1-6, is DAMVIQNPRYQVTQFGKPVTLSCSQTLNHNVMYWYQQKSSQAPKLLFHYYDKDFNNEADTPDNFQSRRPNTSFCFLDIRSPGLGDTAMYLCATSRDQRSPLHFGNGTRLTVT.

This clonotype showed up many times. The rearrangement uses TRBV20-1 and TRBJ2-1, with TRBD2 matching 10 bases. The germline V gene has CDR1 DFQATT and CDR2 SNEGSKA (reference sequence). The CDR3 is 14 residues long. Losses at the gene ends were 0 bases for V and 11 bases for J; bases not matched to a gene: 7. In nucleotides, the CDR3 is TGCAGTGCTAGAGATCTGGCTAGCGGGAGTCAGCAGTTCTTC. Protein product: CSARDLASGSQQFF.